This entry lists 28 T cell receptor beta chains sequenced from one sample in a study of monozygotic twins with inflammatory bowel disease. TCRdb reworked the 5' RACE reads into one entry per CDR3 protein, no DNA. This specimen shows fewer than 350,000 distinct CDR3 sequences; the ten leading clones hold roughly 2%. Sequencing input: blood. Receptors originate from a human donor with ulcerative colitis or Crohn's disease, or a healthy co-twin of an affected twin (not recorded which).

This chain joins TRBV20-1 and TRBJ1-1. Germline CDR1 is DFQATT and CDR2 is SNEGSKA (reference sequence). The CDR3 spans 13 residues. The CDR3 sequence: CSARVNMNTEAFF.

The V and J genes are TRBV18 and TRBJ1-5; no DNA is available, so the TRBD1 call from TCRdb remains unchecked. CDR1 and CDR2 from the germline V gene are KGHSH and LQKENI. This CDR3 contains 16 residues. CDR3 protein: CASSPAGGQGYQPQHF.

CDR3 sequence: CASSQELGGGRQPQHF. This rearrangement joins TRBV4-1 to TRBJ1-5; TCRdb gives TRBD1 as the D gene, but with no DNA this cannot be confirmed. CDR3 size: 16 residues. Germline values: CDR1 MGHRA, CDR2 YSYEKL.

V is TRBV20-1 and J is TRBJ2-3; TCRdb proposes TRBD1, but this gene call is untestable without DNA. The germline gives CDR1 DFQATT, CDR2 SNEGSKA (reference sequence). The CDR3 is 16 amino acids. The chain's CDR3 is CSARDLGGPAADTQYF.

The rearrangement links TRBV4-3 to TRBJ1-2; the D call of TRBD1 rests on TCRdb alone, since no DNA is present to check it. Germline CDR1 and CDR2: LGHNA and YSLEER. This CDR3 has 14 residues. CDR3 sequence reads: CASSQERGPYGYTF.

The chain has TRBV4-1 and TRBJ2-7; TCRdb gives TRBD2 as the D gene, but with no DNA this cannot be confirmed. The CDR3 spans 15 residues. Germline V gene data show CDR1 as MGHRA and CDR2 as YSYEKL. CDR3 loop: CASSQLLAGGPRQYF.

V gene TRBV20-1 combines with J gene TRBJ1-1. CDR1 DFQATT and CDR2 SNEGSKA come from the germline V gene (reference sequence). The CDR3 runs to 14 residues. The CDR3 spells CSARRGGPNTEAFF.

The chain carries TRBV20-1 and TRBJ2-7; TCRdb proposes TRBD1, but this gene call is untestable without DNA. The CDR3 extends over 14 amino acids. CDR1 DFQATT and CDR2 SNEGSKA come from the germline V gene (reference sequence). CDR3 residues: CSARVETEAYEQYF.

The genes are TRBV4-1 and TRBJ2-7; the D call from TCRdb, TRBD2, cannot be confirmed without DNA. The CDR3 runs 18 residues. The germline gives CDR1 MGHRA, CDR2 YSYEKL. The CDR3 loop reads CASSQALLAGGTGDEQYF.

The chain is built from TRBV3-1 and TRBJ2-3; TCRdb indicates TRBD2, and absent DNA this call remains unverified. This CDR3 is 17 amino acids long. Germline V gene sequence: CDR1 LGHDT, CDR2 YNNKEL (reference sequence). CDR3 protein: CASNHALGGSLADTQYF.

J is TRBJ2-2 and V is TRBV5-1. Germline V CDR1 and CDR2: SGHRS, YFSETQ. The CDR3 has 15 residues. This CDR3 reads CASSLAQLNTGELFF.

V is TRBV28 and J is TRBJ2-7; TCRdb's D gene call, TRBD1, goes unchecked for lack of DNA. Germline V gene sequence: CDR1 MDHEN, CDR2 SYDVKM. This CDR3 has 15 residues. CDR3: CASSQPTGVSYEQYF.

The CDR3 sequence is CASPGQGRAGELFF. V usage is TRBV6-2 or TRBV6-3 and J usage is TRBJ2-2; TCRdb returns TRBD1, unconfirmable since there is no DNA. CDR3 length equals 14 residues. CDR1 is MNHEY and CDR2 is SVGEGT in the germline V gene.

The V and J genes are TRBV10-3 and TRBJ2-1. This CDR3 has 11 residues. CDR1 is ENHRY and CDR2 is SYGVKD in the germline V gene. CDR3 sequence: CAISYDNEQFF.

The rearrangement joins TRBV10-3 to TRBJ1-1; the D call from TCRdb, TRBD1, cannot be confirmed without DNA. Germline V gives CDR1 ENHRY, CDR2 SYGVKD. The CDR3 is 16 residues long. CDR3 residues: CATKGPRDRGYTEAFF.

The genes are TRBV3-1 and TRBJ2-6; the D gene TCRdb calls, TRBD1, cannot be checked with no DNA. This CDR3 has 18 amino acids. Germline CDR1 LGHDT, CDR2 YNNKEL (reference sequence). CDR3 region: CASSSLGTDNSGANVLTF.

V is TRBV3-1 and J is TRBJ1-5. The CDR3 is made up of 14 amino acids. The V gene's germline CDR1 is LGHDT and CDR2 YNNKEL (reference sequence). CDR3: CASSSDTSGQPQHF.

The V gene is TRBV20-1, the J gene TRBJ2-3. The CDR3 sequence is 11 residues long. Germline V gene sequence: CDR1 DFQATT, CDR2 SNEGSKA (reference sequence). CDR3 protein: CSTGSTDTQYF.

The rearrangement joins TRBV4-2 to TRBJ1-1. The germline V gene encodes CDR1 LGHNA and CDR2 YNFKEQ. CDR3 length equals 15 residues. The CDR3 loop reads CASSQDGPRATEAFF.

The rearrangement joins TRBV28 to TRBJ2-7. This CDR3 is built from 13 residues. CDR1 is MDHEN, CDR2 SYDVKM, per germline. The CDR3 spells CASSARNSYEQYF.

The chain has TRBV12-3 or TRBV12-4 and TRBJ1-3; TCRdb's D gene call, TRBD1, goes unchecked for lack of DNA. This CDR3 has 15 amino acids. CDR3 protein: CASSLNGQPGNTIYF.

The chain combines TRBV28 with TRBJ2-5; TCRdb designates TRBD2, a call that cannot be tested without DNA. CDR3 length equals 17 residues. CDR1 is MDHEN, CDR2 SYDVKM, per germline. This CDR3 reads CASQRGTSGSGSETQYF.

The chain recombines TRBV12-3 or TRBV12-4 with TRBJ1-5. The CDR3 has 12 residues. The CDR3 reads CASSLEKPSQHF.

V gene TRBV21-1 combines with J gene TRBJ1-3; TCRdb gives TRBD1 as the D gene, but with no DNA this cannot be confirmed. TRBV21-1 counts as a pseudogene. This CDR3 has 18 amino acids. This chain's CDR3 is CASSKMSYEQGDGNTIYF.

The J gene is TRBJ1-1, the V gene TRBV4-1. The germline V gene has CDR1 MGHRA and CDR2 YSYEKL. The CDR3 has 16 amino acids. This chain's CDR3 is CASSPLGWGGETEAFF.

The chain couples TRBV10-1 to TRBJ2-2; TCRdb names TRBD1, which stays unverified in the absence of DNA. The CDR3 length is 14 residues. The V gene's germline CDR1 is WNHNN and CDR2 SYGVQD (reference sequence). CDR3 loop: CASSESGTGGELFF.

V usage is TRBV20-1 and J usage is TRBJ2-5; lacking DNA, the TRBD1 call made by TCRdb goes unchecked. CDR3 length equals 15 residues. Per germline, CDR1 DFQATT and CDR2 SNEGSKA (reference sequence). Here the CDR3 reads CSAKPLQGEGETQYF.

The gene calls are TRBV7-8 and TRBJ2-7; TCRdb's D gene call, TRBD2, goes unchecked for lack of DNA. The CDR3 sequence is 14 residues long. Germline V gives CDR1 SGHVS, CDR2 FQNEAQ. The CDR3 spells CASSLAAVPYEQYF.